This T cell receptor beta chain derives from a study of lymphopenia after photon versus proton radiotherapy. Unmatched junction bases numbered 10, after V lost 4 bases and J lost 4 bases. Germline assignment: CDR1 SQVTM and CDR2 ANQGSEA. This CDR3 has 15 amino acids. Comments on this clone: Its antigen is not identified.

Method: immunoSEQ multiplex PCR; TCRdb's copy keeps in-frame clones and lacks some. The data contain 22,000 or so clones, about 90% of them singletons. Study conclusions and caveats: Better survival with proton therapy was suggested as possible, not demonstrated. Proton therapy kept repertoires fairly stable, unlike photons, which gained effector/memory cells.

This sequence originates from a woman between 70 and 85 years old with pancreatic cancer. Some clones in this sample may be carry-over from other donors' samples. Source: peripheral blood, taken from a patient treated with proton-based radiotherapy. The rearrangement joins TRBV29-1 to TRBJ2-7; 10 nucleotides line up with TRBD2. CDR3 loop: CSVAFGSGREYEQYF. Written as DNA, the CDR3 is TGCAGCGTTGCTTTCGGAAGCGGGAGGGAATACGAGCAGTACTTC.